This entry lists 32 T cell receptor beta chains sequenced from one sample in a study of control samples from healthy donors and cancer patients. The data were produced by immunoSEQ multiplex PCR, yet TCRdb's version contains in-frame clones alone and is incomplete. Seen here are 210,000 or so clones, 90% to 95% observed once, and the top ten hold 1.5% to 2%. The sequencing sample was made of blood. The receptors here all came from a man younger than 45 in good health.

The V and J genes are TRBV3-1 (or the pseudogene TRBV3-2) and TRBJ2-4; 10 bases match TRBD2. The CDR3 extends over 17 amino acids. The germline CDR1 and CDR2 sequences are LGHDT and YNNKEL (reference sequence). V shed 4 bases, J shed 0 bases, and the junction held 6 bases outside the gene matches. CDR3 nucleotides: TGTGCCAGCAGCCTGGCGACTAGCGGGTTAGCCAAAAACATTCAGTACTTC. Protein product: CASSLATSGLAKNIQYF.

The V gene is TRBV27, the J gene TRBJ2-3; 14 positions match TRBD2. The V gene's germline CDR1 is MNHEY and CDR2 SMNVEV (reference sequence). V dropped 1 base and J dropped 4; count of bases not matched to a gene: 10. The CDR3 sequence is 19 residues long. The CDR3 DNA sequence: TGTGCCAGCAGTTTATTGAGACTAGCGGGGGGGGGCGGCTCAGATACGCAGTATTTT. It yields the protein CASSLLRLAGGGGSDTQYF.

The CDR3 nucleotides are TGTGCCAGTTCCGGCAGGGGATATAGCAATCAGCCCCAGCATTTT. It encodes CASSGRGYSNQPQHF. This chain uses TRBV19 with TRBJ1-5; D is perhaps TRBD1 (6 bases). CDR1 is LNHDA and CDR2 is SQIVND in the germline V gene (reference sequence). This CDR3 comprises 15 residues. The V and J ends lost 8 bases and 0 bases respectively, with 14 bases between them.

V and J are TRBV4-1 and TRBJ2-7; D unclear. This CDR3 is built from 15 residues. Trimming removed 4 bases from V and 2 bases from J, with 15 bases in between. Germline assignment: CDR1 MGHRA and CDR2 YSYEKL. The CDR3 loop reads CASSLRFNPAYEQYF. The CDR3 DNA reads TGCGCCAGCAGCCTGCGTTTCAATCCGGCCTACGAGCAGTACTTC.

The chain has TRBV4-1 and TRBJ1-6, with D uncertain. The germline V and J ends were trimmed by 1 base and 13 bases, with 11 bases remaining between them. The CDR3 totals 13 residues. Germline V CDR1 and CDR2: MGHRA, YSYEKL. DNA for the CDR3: TGCGCCAGCAGCCAAGTAACCAATCCCCCCCTCCACTTT. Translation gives CASSQVTNPPLHF.

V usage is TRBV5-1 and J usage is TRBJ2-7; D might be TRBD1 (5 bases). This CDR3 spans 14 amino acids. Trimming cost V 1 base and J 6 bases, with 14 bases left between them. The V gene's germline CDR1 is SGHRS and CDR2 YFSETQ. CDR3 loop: CASSLNQGLIEQYF. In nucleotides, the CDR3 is TGCGCCAGCAGCTTGAACCAGGGTTTGATCGAGCAGTACTTC.

CDR3 protein: CASSLGLTGAGVFQPQHF. The CDR3 DNA reads as TGTGCCAGTAGCCTGGGGCTCACCGGGGCAGGGGTTTTTCAGCCCCAGCATTTT. The rearrangement uses TRBV19 and TRBJ1-5, with a tentative D call TRBD1 (6 bases). Germline V lookup: CDR1 LNHDA, CDR2 SQIVND (reference sequence). The CDR3 covers 18 residues. Trimming stripped 6 bases from V and 6 bases from J, with 27 bases between.

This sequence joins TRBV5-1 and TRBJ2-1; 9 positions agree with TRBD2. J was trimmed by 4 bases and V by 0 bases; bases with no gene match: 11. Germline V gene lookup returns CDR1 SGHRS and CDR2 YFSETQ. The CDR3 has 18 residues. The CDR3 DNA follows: TGCGCCAGCAGCTTGGGGCTAGCGGGGACATCGCCGTACAATGAGCAGTTCTTC. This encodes CASSLGLAGTSPYNEQFF.

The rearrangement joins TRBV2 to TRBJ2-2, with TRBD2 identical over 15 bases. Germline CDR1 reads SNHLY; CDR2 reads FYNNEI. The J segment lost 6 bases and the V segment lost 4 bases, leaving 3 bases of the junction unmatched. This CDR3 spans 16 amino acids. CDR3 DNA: TGTGCCAGCAGTGGGACTAGCGGGGGGGCCTCCGGGGAGCTGTTTTTT. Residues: CASSGTSGGASGELFF.

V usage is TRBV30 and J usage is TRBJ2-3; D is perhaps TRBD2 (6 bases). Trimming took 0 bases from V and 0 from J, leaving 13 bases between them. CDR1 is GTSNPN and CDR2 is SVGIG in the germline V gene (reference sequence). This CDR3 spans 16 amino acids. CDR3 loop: CAWSVGGNPSTDTQYF. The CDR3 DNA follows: TGTGCCTGGAGTGTAGGAGGGAACCCTAGCACAGATACGCAGTATTTT.

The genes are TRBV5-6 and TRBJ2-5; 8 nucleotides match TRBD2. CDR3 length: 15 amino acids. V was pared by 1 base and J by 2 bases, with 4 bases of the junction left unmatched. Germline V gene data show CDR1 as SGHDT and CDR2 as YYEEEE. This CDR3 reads CASSLFSGEQETQYF. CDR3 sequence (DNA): TGTGCCAGCAGCTTGTTTAGCGGGGAACAAGAGACCCAGTACTTC.

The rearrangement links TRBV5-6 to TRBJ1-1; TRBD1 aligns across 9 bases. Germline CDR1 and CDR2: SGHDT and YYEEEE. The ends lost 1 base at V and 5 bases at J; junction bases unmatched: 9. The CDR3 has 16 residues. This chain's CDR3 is CASSLSRGTGWTEAFF. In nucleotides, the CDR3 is TGTGCCAGCAGCTTGTCTCGCGGGACAGGGTGGACTGAAGCTTTCTTT. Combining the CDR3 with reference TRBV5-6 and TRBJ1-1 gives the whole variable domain DAGVTQSPTHLIKTRGQQVTLRCSPKSGHDTVSWYQQALGQGPQFIFQYYEEEERQRGNFPDRFSGHQFPNYSSELNVNALLLGDSALYLCASSLSRGTGWTEAFFGQGTRLTVV.

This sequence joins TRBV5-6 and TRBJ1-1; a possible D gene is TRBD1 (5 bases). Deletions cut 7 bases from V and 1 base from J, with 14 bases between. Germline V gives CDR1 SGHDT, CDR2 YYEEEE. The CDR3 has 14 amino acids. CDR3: CASGKDRRNTEAFF. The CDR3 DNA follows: TGTGCCAGCGGAAAAGACAGACGGAACACTGAAGCTTTCTTT.

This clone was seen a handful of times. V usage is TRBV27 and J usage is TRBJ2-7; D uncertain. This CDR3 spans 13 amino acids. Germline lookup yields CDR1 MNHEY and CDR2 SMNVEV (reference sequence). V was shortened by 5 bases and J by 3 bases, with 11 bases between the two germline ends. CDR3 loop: CASSPGTGYEQYF. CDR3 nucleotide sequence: TGTGCCAGCAGTCCCGGAACTGGCTACGAGCAGTACTTC.

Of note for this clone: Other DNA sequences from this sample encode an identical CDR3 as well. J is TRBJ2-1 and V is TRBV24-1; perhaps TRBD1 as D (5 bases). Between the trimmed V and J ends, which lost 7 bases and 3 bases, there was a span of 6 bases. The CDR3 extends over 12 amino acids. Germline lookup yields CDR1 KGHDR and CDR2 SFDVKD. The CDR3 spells CATRDNYNEQFF. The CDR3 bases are TGTGCCACCAGGGACAACTACAATGAGCAGTTCTTC.

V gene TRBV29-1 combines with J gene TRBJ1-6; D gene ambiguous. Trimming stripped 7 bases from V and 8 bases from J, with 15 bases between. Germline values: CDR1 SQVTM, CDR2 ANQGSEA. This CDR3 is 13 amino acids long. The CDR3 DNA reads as TGCAGCGGATACTCCGCCGGGGATTCACCCCTCCACTTT. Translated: CSGYSAGDSPLHF.

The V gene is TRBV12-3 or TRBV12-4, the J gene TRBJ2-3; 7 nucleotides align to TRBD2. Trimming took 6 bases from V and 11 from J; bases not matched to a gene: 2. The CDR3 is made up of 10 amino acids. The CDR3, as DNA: TGTGCCAGCAGCAGCGGGAAGCAGTATTTT. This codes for CASSSGKQYF.

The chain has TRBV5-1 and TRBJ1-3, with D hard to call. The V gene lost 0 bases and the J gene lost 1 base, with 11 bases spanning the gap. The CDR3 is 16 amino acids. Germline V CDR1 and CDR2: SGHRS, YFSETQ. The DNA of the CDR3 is TGCGCCAGCAGCTTGGAGCCCGGACGGTCTGGAAACACCATATATTTT. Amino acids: CASSLEPGRSGNTIYF.

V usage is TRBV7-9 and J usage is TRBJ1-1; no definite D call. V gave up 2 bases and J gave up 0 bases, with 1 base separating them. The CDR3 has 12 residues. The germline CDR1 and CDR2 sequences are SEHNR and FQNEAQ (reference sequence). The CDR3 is CASSLLNTEAFF. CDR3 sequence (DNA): TGTGCCAGCAGCTTATTGAACACTGAAGCTTTCTTT.

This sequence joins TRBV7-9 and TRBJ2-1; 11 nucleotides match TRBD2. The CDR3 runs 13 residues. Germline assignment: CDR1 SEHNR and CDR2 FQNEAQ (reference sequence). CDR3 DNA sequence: TGTGCAAGCTTAGCGGGGGGGTACAATGAGCAGTTCTTC. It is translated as CASLAGGYNEQFF.

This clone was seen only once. The CDR3 sequence is CASSSVMVSSYNEQFF. The CDR3 DNA is TGTGCCAGTAGTAGCGTCATGGTAAGCTCCTACAATGAGCAGTTCTTC. This rearrangement joins TRBV19 to TRBJ2-1; no firm D call. This CDR3 has 16 residues. Germline assignment: CDR1 LNHDA and CDR2 SQIVND (reference sequence). V was pared by 4 bases and J by 0 bases, with 13 bases between.

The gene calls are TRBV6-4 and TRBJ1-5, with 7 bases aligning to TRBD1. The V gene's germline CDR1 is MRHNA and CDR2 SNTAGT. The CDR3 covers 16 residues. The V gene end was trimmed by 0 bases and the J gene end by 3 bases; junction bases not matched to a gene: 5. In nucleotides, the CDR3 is TGTGCCAGCAGTGACTCCATTGGACAGGACAATCAGCCCCAGCATTTT. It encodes CASSDSIGQDNQPQHF.

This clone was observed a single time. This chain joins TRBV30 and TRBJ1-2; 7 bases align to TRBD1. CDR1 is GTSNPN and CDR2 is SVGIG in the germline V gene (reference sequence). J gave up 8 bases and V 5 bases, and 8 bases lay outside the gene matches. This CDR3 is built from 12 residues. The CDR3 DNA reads TGTGCCTGGTTACTCGCAGGGGGAGGCTACACCTTC. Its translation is CAWLLAGGGYTF.

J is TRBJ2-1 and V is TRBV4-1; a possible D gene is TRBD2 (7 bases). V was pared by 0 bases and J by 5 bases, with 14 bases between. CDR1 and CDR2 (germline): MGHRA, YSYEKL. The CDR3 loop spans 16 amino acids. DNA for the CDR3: TGCGCCAGCAGCCAAGAACCCGGGGGGCAGAACAATGAGCAGTTCTTC. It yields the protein CASSQEPGGQNNEQFF.

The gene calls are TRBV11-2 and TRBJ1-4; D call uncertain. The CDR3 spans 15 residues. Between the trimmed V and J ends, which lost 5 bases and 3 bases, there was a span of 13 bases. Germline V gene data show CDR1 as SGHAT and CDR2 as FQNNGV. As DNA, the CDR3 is TGTGCCAGCAGCAACCGAGGGTTCCCTAATGAAAAACTGTTTTTT. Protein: CASSNRGFPNEKLFF.

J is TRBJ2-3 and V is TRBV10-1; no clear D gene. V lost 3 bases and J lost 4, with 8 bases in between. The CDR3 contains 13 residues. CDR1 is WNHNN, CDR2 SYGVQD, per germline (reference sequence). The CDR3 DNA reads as TGCGCCAGCAGTGACGGTGGGGCAGATACGCAGTATTTT. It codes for CASSDGGADTQYF.

The CDR3 protein is CASSVGSTGGAYGYTF. The CDR3 DNA reads as TGTGCCAGCAGCGTAGGTTCTACAGGGGGCGCTTATGGCTACACCTTC. This chain links TRBV9 with TRBJ1-2, with TRBD1 matching 9 bases. This CDR3 spans 16 amino acids. With V trimmed by 0 bases and J by 5 bases, 8 bases remained unmatched. CDR1 SGDLS and CDR2 YYNGEE come from the germline V gene.

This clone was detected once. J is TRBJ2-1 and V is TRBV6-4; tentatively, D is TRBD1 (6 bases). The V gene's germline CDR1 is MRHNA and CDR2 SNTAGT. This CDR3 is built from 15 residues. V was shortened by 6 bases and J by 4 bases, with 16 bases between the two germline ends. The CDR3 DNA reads TGTGCCAGCAGAGAACAGGGTACCTTATACAATGAGCAGTTCTTC. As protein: CASREQGTLYNEQFF.

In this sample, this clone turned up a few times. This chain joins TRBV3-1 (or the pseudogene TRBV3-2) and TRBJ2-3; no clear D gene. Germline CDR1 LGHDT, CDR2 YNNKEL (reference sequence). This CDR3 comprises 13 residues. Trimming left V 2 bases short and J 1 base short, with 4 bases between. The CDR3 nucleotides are TGTGCCAGCAGCCAATATGGCACAGATACGCAGTATTTT. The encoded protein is CASSQYGTDTQYF.

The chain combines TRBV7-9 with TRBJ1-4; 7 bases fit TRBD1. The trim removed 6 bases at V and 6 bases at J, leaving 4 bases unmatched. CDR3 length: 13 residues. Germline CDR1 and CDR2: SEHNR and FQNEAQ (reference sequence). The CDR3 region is CASRRTGDEKLFF. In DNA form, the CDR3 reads TGTGCCAGCAGGAGGACAGGTGATGAAAAACTGTTTTTT.

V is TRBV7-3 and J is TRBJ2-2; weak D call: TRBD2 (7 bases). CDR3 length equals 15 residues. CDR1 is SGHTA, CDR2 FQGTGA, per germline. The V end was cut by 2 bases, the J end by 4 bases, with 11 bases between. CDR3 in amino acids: CASSLGRGSTGELFF. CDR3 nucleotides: TGTGCCAGCAGCTTAGGGAGGGGGTCCACCGGGGAGCTGTTTTTT.

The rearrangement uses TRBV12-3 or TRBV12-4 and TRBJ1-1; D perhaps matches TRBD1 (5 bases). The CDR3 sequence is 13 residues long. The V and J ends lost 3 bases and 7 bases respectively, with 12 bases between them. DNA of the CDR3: TGTGCCAGCAGTTTTGCCAGACAGAGTGAAGCTTTCTTT. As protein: CASSFARQSEAFF.